This TCR beta chain was identified in a study of Graves' ophthalmopathy and Graves' hyperthyroidism. CDR3 length: 15 amino acids. V lost 7 bases, J lost 6 bases, and 22 bases lay in between. TCR beta CDR3 regions were amplified from RNA transcripts. After a first-round RT-PCR with HTBI primers, a second-round multiplex PCR was run. TCRdb re-called the multiplex PCR reads through MiXCR, storing one row per CDR3 protein. This sample has about 57,000 distinct CDR3 sequences, with less than 65% found just once. This clonotype was picked up many times. The sequence derives from an adult woman with Graves' ophthalmopathy. The chain has TRBV12-3 or TRBV12-4 and TRBJ2-7; D assignment may be TRBD1 or TRBD2 (6 bases each). The sequenced sample consisted of peripheral blood. The CDR3 DNA sequence: TGTGCCAGCAACAAGGGGGGTTGGCGGGAACTCGAGCAGTACTTC. Its translation: CASNKGGWRELEQYF.